The 26 T cell receptor beta chains listed next were all sequenced from one sample in a study of cytomegalovirus exposure and HLA in healthy donors. 13 Jbeta primers and 60 Vbeta primers were used for the PCR. Sequencing used immunoSEQ multiplex PCR; TCRdb keeps in-frame clones, though not all of them. The data hold approximately 190,000 clones, with more than 80% observed a single time. Material for sequencing was PBMCs. Every receptor here comes from a woman aged 50 to 65 in good health and CMV-seropositive.

Only a few counts were recorded for this clone. This rearrangement joins TRBV29-1 to TRBJ2-7; TRBD2 agrees at 11 bases. V gave up 5 bases and J gave up 4 bases; unmatched junction bases: 10. Germline CDR1 and CDR2: SQVTM and ANQGSEA. The CDR3 has 15 residues. The CDR3 DNA is TGCAGCGTTAAAACCACTAGCGGGGGATCTTACGAGCAGTACTTC. Its protein is CSVKTTSGGSYEQYF.

This clone was counted between two and nine times. The V gene is TRBV9, the J gene TRBJ1-2; 7 bases fit TRBD1. Per germline, CDR1 SGDLS and CDR2 YYNGEE. V shed 5 bases and J 5 bases; nucleotides not matched to a gene: 6. The length of the CDR3 is 13 residues. The CDR3 loop is CASRAGTAYGYTF. In nucleotides, the CDR3 is TGTGCCAGCAGGGCCGGGACAGCATATGGCTACACCTTC.

V is TRBV19 and J is TRBJ2-2; a possible D gene is TRBD2 (7 bases). The CDR3 sequence is 16 residues long. Germline V lookup: CDR1 LNHDA, CDR2 SQIVND (reference sequence). V was clipped by 6 bases and J by 3 bases, with 17 bases between them. In DNA form, the CDR3 reads TGTGCCAGTAGAAGAAAGGGGGGGGCGGACACCGGGGAGCTGTTTTTT. Amino acids: CASRRKGGADTGELFF. The whole variable domain, remainder taken from reference TRBV19 and TRBJ2-2, is DGGITQSPKYLFRKEGQNVTLSCEQNLNHDAMYWYRQDPGQGLRLIYYSQIVNDFQKGDIAEGYSVSREKKESFPLTVTSAQKNPTAFYLCASRRKGGADTGELFFGEGSRLTVL.

The J gene is TRBJ2-6, the V gene TRBV7-6, with 8 bases fitting TRBD1. Germline CDR1 and CDR2: SGHVS and FNYEAQ. There are 16 residues in the CDR3. The trim removed 5 bases at V and 2 bases at J, leaving 5 bases unmatched. CDR3 residues: CASSTDRGAGANVLTF. The CDR3 DNA is TGTGCCAGCAGCACCGACAGGGGCGCTGGGGCCAACGTCCTGACTTTC.

The J gene is TRBJ1-4, the V gene TRBV19; D is perhaps TRBD1 (5 bases). Germline V gives CDR1 LNHDA, CDR2 SQIVND (reference sequence). The CDR3 spans 15 residues. V was clipped by 6 bases and J by 8 bases, with 19 bases between them. Written as DNA, the CDR3 is TGTGCCAGTAGGACAGCTCGGGCAGTTGGGGAAAAACTGTTTTTT. It translates to CASRTARAVGEKLFF.

The J gene is TRBJ2-5, the V gene TRBV28; D is uncertain. Trimming cost V 7 bases and J 3 bases, with 9 bases left between them. Per germline, CDR1 MDHEN and CDR2 SYDVKM. CDR3 length: 12 amino acids. The DNA for the CDR3 is TGTGCCAGCACACACACGAAAGAGACCCAGTACTTC. Translation gives CASTHTKETQYF.

The V gene is TRBV19, the J gene TRBJ1-1, with no clear D. Trimming left V 5 bases short and J 1 base short, with 8 bases between. This CDR3 is 13 amino acids long. Germline values: CDR1 LNHDA, CDR2 SQIVND (reference sequence). CDR3 nucleotides: TGTGCCAGTAGTGTTCAATCGAACACTGAAGCTTTCTTT. Amino acids: CASSVQSNTEAFF.

The chain couples TRBV2 to TRBJ1-5; no clear D. In germline, CDR1 is SNHLY, CDR2 FYNNEI. This CDR3 comprises 14 residues. Trimming cost V 4 bases and J 0 bases, with 7 bases left between them. CDR3: CASSVAASNQPQHF. The CDR3 DNA reads as TGTGCCAGCAGTGTGGCGGCTAGCAATCAGCCCCAGCATTTT.

The CDR3 DNA is TGTGCCAGCAGCTCCCGGCGTACAGGGGTCAGGAGCGTGGAGACCCAGTACTTC. It codes for CASSSRRTGVRSVETQYF. The V and J genes are TRBV5-4 and TRBJ2-5; the match to TRBD1 covers 7 bases. Trimming at V came to 3 bases and at J to 5 bases, leaving 19 bases not matched to a gene. Germline V CDR1 and CDR2: SGHNT, YYREEE (reference sequence). The CDR3 is 18 residues long. The variable domain in full, with the rest retrieved from reference TRBV5-4 and TRBJ2-5, is ETGVTQSPTHLIKTRGQQVTLRCSSQSGHNTVSWYQQALGQGPQFIFQYYREEENGRGNFPPRFSGLQFPNYSSELNVNALELDDSALYLCASSSRRTGVRSVETQYFGPGTRLLVL.

The V call is TRBV9, the J call TRBJ2-3; 7 positions agree with TRBD1. Germline V lookup: CDR1 SGDLS, CDR2 YYNGEE. CDR3 length: 15 residues. J was trimmed by 11 bases and V by 3 bases; bases with no gene match: 15. As DNA, the CDR3 is TGTGCCAGCAGCGCGAGGGGGCAGGGTCTGTTTGGGCAGTATTTT. Translation gives CASSARGQGLFGQYF.

This chain links TRBV5-6 with TRBJ1-6; no firm D call. CDR1 is SGHDT and CDR2 is YYEEEE in the germline V gene. The V end was cut by 4 bases, the J end by 8 bases, with 13 bases between. This CDR3 comprises 14 residues. The DNA for the CDR3 is TGTGCCAGCAGCCCCGGAGGGTCGGATTCACCCCTCCACTTT. Translation gives CASSPGGSDSPLHF.

The chain has TRBV11-2 and TRBJ2-5; tentative D call: TRBD1 (6 bases). This CDR3 contains 15 residues. The V gene's germline CDR1 is SGHAT and CDR2 FQNNGV. V lost 1 base and J lost 4, with 13 bases in between. The CDR3 sequence is CASSLGGQVGETQYF. Here the CDR3 DNA reads TGTGCCAGCAGCTTAGGGGGGCAGGTCGGAGAGACCCAGTACTTC.

This clone was counted a single time. This chain uses TRBV7-9 with TRBJ2-5; D remains ambiguous. Germline V gene sequence: CDR1 SEHNR, CDR2 FQNEAQ (reference sequence). The CDR3 consists of 13 residues. V lost 1 base and J 1 base, leaving 4 bases between the germline ends. The CDR3 sequence is CASSLGAQETQYF. CDR3 coding DNA: TGTGCCAGCAGCTTAGGAGCCCAAGAGACCCAGTACTTC.

The chain carries TRBV6-1 and TRBJ2-5, with 8 bases aligning to TRBD1. The assigned J gene may be wrong: the sequence end matches TRBJ2-7 better. This CDR3 region has 12 residues. Germline CDR1 reads MNHNS; CDR2 reads SASEGT. In nucleotides, the CDR3 is TGTGCCAGCAGTACAGGGGGCTACGAGCAGTACTTC. Protein: CASSTGGYEQYF.

V usage is TRBV7-3 and J usage is TRBJ2-1; weak D call: TRBD1 (5 bases). From germline, CDR1 is SGHTA and CDR2 FQGTGA. The CDR3 loop spans 18 amino acids. V lost 5 bases and J 7 bases, leaving 27 bases between the germline ends. CDR3 bases: TGTGCCAGCAGCCCGATGGTAGGTGGTGGGGCGAGTCATAATGAGCAGTTCTTC. Translation gives CASSPMVGGGASHNEQFF.

The chain uses TRBV6-5 and TRBJ2-7; no definite D call. The germline V gene has CDR1 MNHEY and CDR2 SVGAGI. The CDR3 is made up of 13 amino acids. Trimming pared 5 bases from V and 4 bases from J, leaving 12 bases between. In DNA form, the CDR3 reads TGTGCCAGCAGTGAACTGGTAGATTACGAGCAGTACTTC. It yields the protein CASSELVDYEQYF.

The chain joins TRBV5-1 to TRBJ2-3; D call uncertain. The V end lost 4 bases, the J end lost 0 bases, and 6 bases lay between the germline ends. There are 13 residues in the CDR3. The germline CDR1 and CDR2 sequences are SGHRS and YFSETQ. The CDR3 DNA is TGCGCCAGCAGCGGGCCCAGCACAGATACGCAGTATTTT. Its protein is CASSGPSTDTQYF.

The V and J genes are TRBV6-5 and TRBJ2-3, with 7 bases lining up with TRBD2. The trim removed 4 bases at V and 5 bases at J, leaving 9 bases unmatched. The CDR3 is made up of 15 amino acids. The germline gives CDR1 MNHEY, CDR2 SVGAGI. The CDR3 loop is CASSSTSLGIDTQYF. The CDR3, as DNA: TGTGCCAGCAGTTCGACTAGCTTAGGTATAGATACGCAGTATTTT.

This chain connects TRBV5-1 to TRBJ1-1, with 8 positions matching TRBD1. The trim removed 4 bases at V and 4 bases at J, leaving 3 bases unmatched. The CDR3 is 13 amino acids. Germline V gene sequence: CDR1 SGHRS, CDR2 YFSETQ. The DNA of the CDR3 is TGCGCCAGCAGCGAGGACAGGGCCACTGAAGCTTTCTTT. Its protein product is CASSEDRATEAFF.

This rearrangement joins TRBV11-2 to TRBJ2-3; D might be TRBD2 (5 bases). This CDR3 comprises 16 residues. Between the trimmed V and J ends, which lost 5 bases and 2 bases, there was a span of 17 bases. CDR1 is SGHAT and CDR2 is FQNNGV in the germline V gene. CDR3 nucleotide sequence: TGTGCCAGCAGCCGAGGGCCTATGGGGTACACAGATACGCAGTATTTT. This encodes CASSRGPMGYTDTQYF.

The gene calls are TRBV25-1 and TRBJ2-7; 9 nucleotides agree with TRBD1. This CDR3 is built from 16 residues. V shed 3 bases, J shed 3 bases, and the junction held 9 bases outside the gene matches. Germline CDR1 and CDR2: MGHDK and SYGVNS. CDR3 sequence reads: CASSDGPGQGSYEQYF. In DNA form, the CDR3 reads TGTGCCAGCAGTGACGGCCCGGGACAGGGAAGCTACGAGCAGTACTTC.

The rearrangement joins TRBV18 to TRBJ2-7, with D tentatively TRBD2 (5 bases). Germline CDR1 reads KGHSH; CDR2 reads LQKENI. V lost 2 bases and J 3 bases, leaving 11 bases between the germline ends. The CDR3 has 14 residues. The CDR3 reads CASSPSRTLYEQYF. The CDR3 nucleotides are TGTGCCAGCTCACCATCCAGGACTCTCTACGAGCAGTACTTC.

The chain links TRBV6-5 to TRBJ2-7; D perhaps matches TRBD2 (6 bases). Germline loops: CDR1 MNHEY, CDR2 SVGAGI. V shed 6 bases and J shed 3 bases, with 12 bases lying between them. This CDR3 is 13 amino acids long. The CDR3 DNA reads as TGTGCCAGCAGCCCCGGACTATTCTACGAGCAGTACTTC. Translation: CASSPGLFYEQYF.

The genes are TRBV7-2 and TRBJ2-1, with a possible D match to TRBD2 (6 bases). Germline values: CDR1 SGHTA, CDR2 FQGNSA. This CDR3 is built from 14 residues. V gave up 4 bases and J gave up 9 bases, with 16 bases separating them. The DNA for the CDR3 is TGTGCCAGCAGCTACAAGGTGGGGGGATCTGAGCAGTTCTTC. It encodes CASSYKVGGSEQFF.

This clone came up once. The rearrangement joins TRBV5-1 to TRBJ2-5; TRBD1 aligns across 8 bases. CDR3 length equals 14 residues. Germline loops: CDR1 SGHRS, CDR2 YFSETQ. V gave up 4 bases and J gave up 4 bases; unmatched junction bases: 6. CDR3 sequence reads: CASSDTRGPETQYF. Here the CDR3 DNA reads TGCGCCAGCAGCGACACCAGGGGGCCAGAGACCCAGTACTTC.

This clone was found once. The CDR3 is CASSQDWNQPQHF. Written as DNA, the CDR3 is TGTGCCAGCAGCCAGGACTGGAATCAGCCCCAGCATTTT. This rearrangement joins TRBV7-2 to TRBJ1-5; D gene uncertain. This CDR3 comprises 13 residues. Germline V gives CDR1 SGHTA, CDR2 FQGNSA. The V and J ends lost 5 bases and 4 bases respectively, with 9 bases between them.